The clone carrying this TCR beta chain was counted once. These data come from a study of blood T cell repertoires in COVID-19. Study context: Both acute and convalescent COVID-19 samples were obtained from the United States, Italy and Spain. Sources were T cells, B-cell-depleted T cells, or PBMCs; the material itself was cDNA or gDNA.

The J segment lost 4 bases and the V segment lost 4 bases, leaving 10 bases of the junction unmatched. The CDR3 runs 15 residues. The germline gives CDR1 SGHKS, CDR2 YYEKEE (reference sequence). Here immunoSEQ multiplex PCR was the method, and the copy in TCRdb shows in-frame clones only, minus some. The table has around 13,000 clones, roughly 91% seen once; the top ten hold over 6.5%. The chain employs TRBV5-5 and TRBJ2-7; 8 bases agree with TRBD1. The TCR originated in a human donor in a cohort sampled during active COVID-19. Sample: peripheral blood. CDR3 DNA: TGTGCCAGCAGCCTTACGGACAGGGAAACGTACGAGCAGTACTTC. Residues: CASSLTDRETYEQYF.